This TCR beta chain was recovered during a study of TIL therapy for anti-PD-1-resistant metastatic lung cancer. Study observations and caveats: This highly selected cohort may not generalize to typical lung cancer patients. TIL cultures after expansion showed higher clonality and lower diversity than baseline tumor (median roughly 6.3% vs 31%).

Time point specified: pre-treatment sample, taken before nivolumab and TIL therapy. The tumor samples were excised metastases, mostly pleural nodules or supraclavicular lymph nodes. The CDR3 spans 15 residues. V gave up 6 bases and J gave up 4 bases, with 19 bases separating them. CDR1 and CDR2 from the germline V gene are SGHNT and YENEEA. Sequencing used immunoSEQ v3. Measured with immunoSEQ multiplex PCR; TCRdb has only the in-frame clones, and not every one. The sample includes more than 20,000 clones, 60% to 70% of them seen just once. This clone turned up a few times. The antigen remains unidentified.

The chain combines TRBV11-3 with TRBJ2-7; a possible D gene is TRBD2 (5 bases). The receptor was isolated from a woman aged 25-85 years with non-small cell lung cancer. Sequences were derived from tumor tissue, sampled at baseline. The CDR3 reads CASRHLNGNVYEQYF. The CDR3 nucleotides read TGTGCCAGCAGACACCTGAACGGGAATGTTTACGAGCAGTACTTC.